This T cell receptor beta chain is from a study of blood T cell repertoires in COVID-19. Categorization into cohorts depended on clinical history that participants reported. Method: immunoSEQ multiplex PCR; TCRdb's copy keeps in-frame clones and lacks some. Of around 200,000 clones listed, approximately 75% are singletons. The ends lost 5 bases at V and 0 bases at J; junction bases unmatched: 4. The CDR3 length is 15 residues. From germline, CDR1 is LNHDA and CDR2 SQIVND (reference sequence). The chain carries TRBV19 and TRBJ2-1, with TRBD1 identical over 7 bases. Sequencing used PBMCs or T cells enriched from blood (not recorded which). The source of this sequence is a man between 35 and 55 years old who had recovered from COVID-19. The CDR3 is CASSVDRSSYNEQFF. CDR3 DNA sequence: TGTGCCAGTAGTGTGGACAGGAGCTCCTACAATGAGCAGTTCTTC.